These 5 T cell receptor beta chains share one sample of origin, sequenced in a study of blood T cells in healthy people across ages. Through a sample-barcoded 5' primer and a J-beta primer mix, a second PCR was run for roughly 6 to 11 cycles. TCRdb recomputed calls from the 5' RACE reads with MiXCR, one row per CDR3 protein. The sample consists of around 2 million distinct CDR3 sequences, about 39% of them appearing once. Sequences were obtained from blood. Source of these receptors: a human donor in good health.

This chain connects TRBV19 to TRBJ2-1, with a tentative D call TRBD2 (7 bases). The CDR3 has 16 residues. Trimming took off 5 bases at V and 4 bases at J, with 18 bases between the two ends. CDR1 and CDR2 (germline): LNHDA, SQIVND (reference sequence). The CDR3 protein is CASSPRGDTVYNEQFF. The CDR3 DNA reads TGTGCCAGTAGTCCCCGGGGGGACACGGTATACAATGAGCAGTTCTTC. Based on the CDR3 plus reference TRBV19 and TRBJ2-1, the full variable domain is DGGITQSPKYLFRKEGQNVTLSCEQNLNHDAMYWYRQDPGQGLRLIYYSQIVNDFQKGDIAEGYSVSREKKESFPLTVTSAQKNPTAFYLCASSPRGDTVYNEQFFGPGTRLTVL.

The genes are TRBV12-3 or TRBV12-4 and TRBJ1-1; 9 nucleotides match TRBD1. The junction had 6 bases not matched to a gene; V was cut back by 6 bases and J by 4 bases. CDR3 size: 14 residues. Written as DNA, the CDR3 is TGTGCCAGCAGGACAGGGGGATTACGCACTGAAGCTTTCTTT. Its translation: CASRTGGLRTEAFF.

This clonotype was picked up a small number of times. The chain joins TRBV6-6 to TRBJ1-2; D gene uncertain. V lost 5 bases, J lost 5 bases, and 12 bases lay in between. The CDR3 is made up of 13 amino acids. Germline V gene data show CDR1 as MNHNY and CDR2 as SVGAGI (reference sequence). CDR3 coding DNA: TGTGCCAGCAGTCTAAACGATGGATATGGCTACACCTTC. Encoded protein: CASSLNDGYGYTF.

This clonotype came up once. The chain combines TRBV12-3 or TRBV12-4 with TRBJ2-3; 8 bases agree with TRBD1. The CDR3 is made up of 14 amino acids. Trimming took 6 bases from V and 4 from J; bases not matched to a gene: 6. CDR3 residues: CASSPGQAADTQYF. The CDR3 region has the DNA TGTGCCAGCAGCCCGGGACAGGCAGCAGATACGCAGTATTTT.

V and J are TRBV12-3 or TRBV12-4 and TRBJ2-5; D remains unclear. This CDR3 comprises 17 residues. V was pared by 6 bases and J by 0 bases, with 20 bases between. CDR3 region: CASSSWSPSGYQETQYF. DNA of the CDR3: TGTGCCAGCAGCTCCTGGAGTCCCAGTGGCTACCAAGAGACCCAGTACTTC.